The following is a T cell receptor beta chain sequence with its context. Its antigen is unknown. This specimen belongs to a study of blood T cells in healthy people across ages. Trimming stripped 1 base from V and 4 bases from J, with 10 bases between. The CDR3 consists of 14 residues. Findings of the study overall: When set beside aged donors, long-lived donors presented more naive CD4+ cells and higher diversity.

Next came a second PCR, run for about 7 to 11 cycles, which used a sample-barcoded 5' primer along with a J-beta primer mix. TCRdb reprocessed the 5' RACE reads with MiXCR, giving one entry per CDR3 protein. The table includes about 670,000 distinct CDR3 sequences, roughly 41% detected once. This TCR derives from an elderly man in good health. This rearrangement joins TRBV12-3 or TRBV12-4 to TRBJ1-2, with D possibly being TRBD1 (5 bases). What was sequenced was blood. CDR3 region: CASSLGGGSYGYTF. In DNA, the CDR3 is TGTGCCAGCAGTTTAGGCGGGGGTAGCTATGGCTACACCTTC.